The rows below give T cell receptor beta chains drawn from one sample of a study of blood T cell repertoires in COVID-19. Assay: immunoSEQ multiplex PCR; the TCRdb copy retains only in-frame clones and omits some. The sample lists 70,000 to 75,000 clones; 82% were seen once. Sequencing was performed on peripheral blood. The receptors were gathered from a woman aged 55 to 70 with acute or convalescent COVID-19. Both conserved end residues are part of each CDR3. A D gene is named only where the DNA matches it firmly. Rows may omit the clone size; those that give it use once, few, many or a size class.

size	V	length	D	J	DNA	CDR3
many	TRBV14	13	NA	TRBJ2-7	TGTGCCAGCAGCCCACAAGGAGGAGGCGAGCAGTACTTC	CASSPQGGGEQYF
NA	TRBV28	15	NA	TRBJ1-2	TGTGCCAGCAGTTTAATCCCAAGGGAGTCGTTGGGCTACACCTTC	CASSLIPRESLGYTF
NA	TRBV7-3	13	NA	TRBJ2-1	TGTGCCAGCAGCTTCGGGACTCCGAATGAGCAGTTCTTC	CASSFGTPNEQFF
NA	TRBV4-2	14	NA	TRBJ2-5	TGTGCCAGCAGCCAAGAACGGAGACAAGAGACCCAGTACTTC	CASSQERRQETQYF
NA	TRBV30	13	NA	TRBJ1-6	TGTGCCTGGAGTGTCCAGGGGAAGGCACCCCTCCACTTT	CAWSVQGKAPLHF
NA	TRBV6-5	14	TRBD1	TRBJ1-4	TGTGCCAGCAGGCGGGACAGCTTTGGAGAAAAACTGTTTTTT	CASRRDSFGEKLFF
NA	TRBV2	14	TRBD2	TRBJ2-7	TGTGCCAGCTCTCCGGGACTACAGCCGTACGAGCAGTACTTC	CASSPGLQPYEQYF
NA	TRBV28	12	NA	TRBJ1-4	TGTGCCAGCAAGCCGGCTAATGAAAAACTGTTTTTT	CASKPANEKLFF
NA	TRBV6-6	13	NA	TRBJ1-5	TGTGCCAGCAGTTACGATACAGGGCAGCCCCAGCATTTT	CASSYDTGQPQHF
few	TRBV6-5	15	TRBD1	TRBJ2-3	TGTGCCAGCAGCAATACAGGGGGCGTAGCAGATACGCAGTATTTT	CASSNTGGVADTQYF
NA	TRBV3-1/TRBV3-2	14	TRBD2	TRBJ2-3	TGTGCCAGCAGCCACGACGTAGCGGGAGATACGCAGTATTTT	CASSHDVAGDTQYF
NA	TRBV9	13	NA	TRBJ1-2	TGTGCCAGCAGCGTAGGAGGAGATTCAGGCTACACCTTC	CASSVGGDSGYTF
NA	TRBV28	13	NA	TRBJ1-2	TGTGCCAGCAGTTTATTTGCGGGGGCCGGCTACACCTTC	CASSLFAGAGYTF
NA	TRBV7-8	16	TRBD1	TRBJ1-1	TGTGCCAGCAGCCCAGTGCTGGACAGGGTGATGGGCGAAGCTTTCTTT	CASSPVLDRVMGEAFF
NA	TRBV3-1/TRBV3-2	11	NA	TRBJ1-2	TGTGCCAGCACTGGCCCCAATGGCTACACCTTC	CASTGPNGYTF
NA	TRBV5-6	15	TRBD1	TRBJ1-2	TGTGCCAGCAGCTTGACAGGGGGAACGGGCTATGGCTACACCTTC	CASSLTGGTGYGYTF
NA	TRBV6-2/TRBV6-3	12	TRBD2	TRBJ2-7	TGTGCCAGCAGTCTCCGGGGGGACGAGCAGTACTTC	CASSLRGDEQYF
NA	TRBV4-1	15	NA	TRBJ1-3	TGCGCCAGCAGCCCGACAGAGACCTGGGGCGGCACCATATATTTT	CASSPTETWGGTIYF
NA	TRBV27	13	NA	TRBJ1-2	TGTGCCAGCACCACTCACGGGAACTATGGCTACACCTTC	CASTTHGNYGYTF
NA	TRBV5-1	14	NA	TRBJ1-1	TGCGCCAGCAGCTTGGAGACAGCGAACACTGAAGCTTTCTTT	CASSLETANTEAFF
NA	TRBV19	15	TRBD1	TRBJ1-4	TGTGCCAGTAGTATCTCTACGGGACAGGGCCGAAAACTGTTTTTT	CASSISTGQGRKLFF
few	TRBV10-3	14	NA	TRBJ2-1	TGTGCCATCAGTGATAGCCTCGGGGACAATGAGCAGTTCTTC	CAISDSLGDNEQFF
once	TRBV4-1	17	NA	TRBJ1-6	TGCGCCAGCAGCCAAGGACATCCGGGACATAATAATTCACCCCTCCACTTT	CASSQGHPGHNNSPLHF
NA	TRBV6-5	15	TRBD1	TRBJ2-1	TGTGCCAGCAATCCCCGGGACAGGGGGCCCAATGAGCAGTTCTTC	CASNPRDRGPNEQFF
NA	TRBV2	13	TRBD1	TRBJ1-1	TGTGCCAGCAGTGATGGGACAGTAGTAGAAGCTTTCTTT	CASSDGTVVEAFF
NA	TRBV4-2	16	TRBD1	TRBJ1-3	TGTGCCAGCAGCCACCGTGGACAGGGTTCTGGAAACACCATATATTTT	CASSHRGQGSGNTIYF
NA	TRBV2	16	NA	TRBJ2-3	TGTGCCAGCAGTGATGTAGGGGGAACTAGCACAGATACGCAGTATTTT	CASSDVGGTSTDTQYF
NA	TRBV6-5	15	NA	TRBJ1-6	TGTGCCAGCAGGGGCGCGAACTCCTATAATTCACCCCTCCACTTT	CASRGANSYNSPLHF
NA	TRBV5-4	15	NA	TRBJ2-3	TGTGCCAGCAGCTATTTTAGAGGAGGGAGAGATACGCAGTATTTT	CASSYFRGGRDTQYF
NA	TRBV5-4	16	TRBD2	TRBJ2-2	TGTGCCAGCAGCTCCACTAGCGGGCGTAACACCGGGGAGCTGTTTTTT	CASSSTSGRNTGELFF
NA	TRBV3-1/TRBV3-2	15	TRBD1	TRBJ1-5	TGTGCCAGCAGCCAAGGACAGGGTCCCTTTCAGCCCCAGCATTTT	CASSQGQGPFQPQHF
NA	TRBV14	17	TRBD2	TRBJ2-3	TGTGCCAGCAGCCCCTGGACTAGCGGGGGGCCCACAGATACGCAGTATTTT	CASSPWTSGGPTDTQYF
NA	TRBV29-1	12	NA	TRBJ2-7	TGCAGCGCAGGGTTGACCGGGAACGAGCAGTACTTC	CSAGLTGNEQYF
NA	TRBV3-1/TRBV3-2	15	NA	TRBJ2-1	TGTGCCAGCAGCCAAGGGGGGGTTTTAATTAATGAGCAGTTCTTC	CASSQGGVLINEQFF
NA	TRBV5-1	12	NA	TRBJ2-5	TGCGCCAGCAGCTTGCTCGGTGAGACCCAGTACTTC	CASSLLGETQYF
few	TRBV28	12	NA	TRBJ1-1	TGTGCCAGCAGTTTATGGAAGAGGGAAGCTTTCTTT	CASSLWKREAFF
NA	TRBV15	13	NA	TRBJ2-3	TGTGCCACTGCCGGCGGGCTGATGGATACGCAGTATTTT	CATAGGLMDTQYF
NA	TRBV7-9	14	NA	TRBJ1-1	TGTGCCAGCAGCCAGGGTGTCAGTCACACTGAAGCTTTCTTT	CASSQGVSHTEAFF
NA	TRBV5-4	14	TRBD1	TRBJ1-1	TGTGCCAGCAGCTTGGACCAGGGGGTGACTGAAGCTTTCTTT	CASSLDQGVTEAFF
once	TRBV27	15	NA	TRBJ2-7	TGTGCCAGCAGTGCCCGTGAACAGGGCGCCTACGAGCAGTACTTC	CASSAREQGAYEQYF
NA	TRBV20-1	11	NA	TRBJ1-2	TGCAGTGCTAGGAGGGACTATGGCTACACCTTC	CSARRDYGYTF
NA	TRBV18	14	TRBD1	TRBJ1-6	TGTGCCAGCTCGCGGGACAGGGACAATTCACCCCTCCACTTT	CASSRDRDNSPLHF
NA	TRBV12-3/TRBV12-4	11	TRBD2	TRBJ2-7	TGTGCCAGCGGGACTAGCGTCGAGCAGTACTTC	CASGTSVEQYF
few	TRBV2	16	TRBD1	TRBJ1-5	TGTGCCAGCAGTAATACGGGACAGGGGATTAATCAGCCCCAGCATTTT	CASSNTGQGINQPQHF
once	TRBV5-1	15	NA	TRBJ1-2	TGCGCCAGCAGCCCGGGCGGGGTTCTTAACTATGGCTACACCTTC	CASSPGGVLNYGYTF
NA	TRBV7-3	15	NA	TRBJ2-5	TGTGCCAGCAGCTTAAGGGGACTAGGACAGGAGACCCAATACTTC	CASSLRGLGQETQYF
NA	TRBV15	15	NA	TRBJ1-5	TGTGCCACCAGCGCTGGAGCAGGGCGCAATCAGCCCCAGCATTTT	CATSAGAGRNQPQHF
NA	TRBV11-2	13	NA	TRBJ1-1	TGTGCCAGCAGCTTATCTACGAACACTGAAGCTTTCTTT	CASSLSTNTEAFF
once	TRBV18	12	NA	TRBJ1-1	TGTGCCAGCTCCAGTCAGAACACTGAAGCTTTCTTT	CASSSQNTEAFF
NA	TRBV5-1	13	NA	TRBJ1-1	TGCGCCAGCAGTTATTACGGGAACACTGAAGCTTTCTTT	CASSYYGNTEAFF
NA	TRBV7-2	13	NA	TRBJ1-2	TGTGCCAGCAGCGGCACGGGGGGAAGGAGCTACACCTTC	CASSGTGGRSYTF
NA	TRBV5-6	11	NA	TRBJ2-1	TGTGCCAGCAGCGTGCGCGATGAGCAGTTCTTC	CASSVRDEQFF
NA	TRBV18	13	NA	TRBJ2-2	TGTGCCAGCAGACCTCCTAGCACCGGGGAGCTGTTTTTT	CASRPPSTGELFF
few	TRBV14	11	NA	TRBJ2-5	TGTGCCAGCAGCTTAACTACCCTGAAGTACTTC	CASSLTTLKYF
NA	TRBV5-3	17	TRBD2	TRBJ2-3	TGTGCCAGAAGCTTGAGGCGACTAGCGGGGCCCGTGGATACGCAGTATTTT	CARSLRRLAGPVDTQYF
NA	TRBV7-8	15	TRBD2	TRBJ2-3	TGTGCCAGCAGCTTACCTAGCGGTAACACAGATACGCAGTATTTT	CASSLPSGNTDTQYF
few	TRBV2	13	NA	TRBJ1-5	TGTGCCAGCAGTACAAGGGGGATTCAGCCCCAGCATTTT	CASSTRGIQPQHF
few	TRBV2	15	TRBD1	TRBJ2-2	TGTGCCAGCAGTGGAGCAGGGGGCCGGACCGGGGAGCTGTTTTTT	CASSGAGGRTGELFF
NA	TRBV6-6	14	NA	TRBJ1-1	TGTGCCAGCAGTTACCCGGAGGCGAACACTGAAGCTTTCTTT	CASSYPEANTEAFF